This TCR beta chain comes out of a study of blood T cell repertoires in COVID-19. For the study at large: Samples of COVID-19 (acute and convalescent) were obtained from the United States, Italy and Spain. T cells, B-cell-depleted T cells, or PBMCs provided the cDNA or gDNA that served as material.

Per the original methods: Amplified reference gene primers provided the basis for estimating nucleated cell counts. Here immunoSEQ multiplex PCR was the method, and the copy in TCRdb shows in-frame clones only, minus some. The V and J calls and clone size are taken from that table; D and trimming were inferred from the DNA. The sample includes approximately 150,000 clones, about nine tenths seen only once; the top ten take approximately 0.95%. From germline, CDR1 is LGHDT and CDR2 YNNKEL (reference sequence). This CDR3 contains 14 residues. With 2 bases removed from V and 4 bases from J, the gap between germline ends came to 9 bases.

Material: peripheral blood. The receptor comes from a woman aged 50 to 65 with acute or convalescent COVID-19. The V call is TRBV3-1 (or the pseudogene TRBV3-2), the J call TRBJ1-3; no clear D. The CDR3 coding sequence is TGTGCCAGCAGCCAATCAGGCTGGGGAAACACCATATATTTT. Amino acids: CASSQSGWGNTIYF.